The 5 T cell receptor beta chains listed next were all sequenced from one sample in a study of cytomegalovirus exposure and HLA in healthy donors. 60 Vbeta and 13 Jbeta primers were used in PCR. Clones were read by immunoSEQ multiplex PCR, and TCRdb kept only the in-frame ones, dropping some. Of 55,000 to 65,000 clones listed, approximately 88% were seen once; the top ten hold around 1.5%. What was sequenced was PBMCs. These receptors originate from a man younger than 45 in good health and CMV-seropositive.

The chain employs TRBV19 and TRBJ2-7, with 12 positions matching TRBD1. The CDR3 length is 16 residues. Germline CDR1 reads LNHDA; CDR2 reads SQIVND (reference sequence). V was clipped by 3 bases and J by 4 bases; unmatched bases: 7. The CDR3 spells CASSISGTGGGYEQYF. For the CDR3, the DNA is TGTGCCAGTAGTATCTCCGGGACAGGGGGCGGGTACGAGCAGTACTTC.

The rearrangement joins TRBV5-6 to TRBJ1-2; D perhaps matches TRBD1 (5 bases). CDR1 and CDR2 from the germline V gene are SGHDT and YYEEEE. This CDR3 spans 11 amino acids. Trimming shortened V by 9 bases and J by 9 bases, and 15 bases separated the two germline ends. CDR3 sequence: CANGGGKSYTF. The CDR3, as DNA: TGTGCCAACGGGGGGGGGAAGAGCTACACCTTC.

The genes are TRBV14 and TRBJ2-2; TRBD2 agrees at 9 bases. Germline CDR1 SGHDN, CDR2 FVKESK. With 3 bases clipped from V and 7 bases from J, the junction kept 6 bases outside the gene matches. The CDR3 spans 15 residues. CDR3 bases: TGTGCCAGCAGCCATCTAGCGGGAACAGACGGGGAGCTGTTTTTT. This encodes CASSHLAGTDGELFF.

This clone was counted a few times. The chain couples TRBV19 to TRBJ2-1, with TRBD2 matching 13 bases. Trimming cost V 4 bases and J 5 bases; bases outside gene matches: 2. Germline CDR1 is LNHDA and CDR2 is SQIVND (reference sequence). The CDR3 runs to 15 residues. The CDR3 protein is CASSKLAGGDNEQFF. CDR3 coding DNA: TGTGCCAGTAGTAAACTAGCGGGAGGGGACAATGAGCAGTTCTTC. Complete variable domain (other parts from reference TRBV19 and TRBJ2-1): DGGITQSPKYLFRKEGQNVTLSCEQNLNHDAMYWYRQDPGQGLRLIYYSQIVNDFQKGDIAEGYSVSREKKESFPLTVTSAQKNPTAFYLCASSKLAGGDNEQFFGPGTRLTVL.

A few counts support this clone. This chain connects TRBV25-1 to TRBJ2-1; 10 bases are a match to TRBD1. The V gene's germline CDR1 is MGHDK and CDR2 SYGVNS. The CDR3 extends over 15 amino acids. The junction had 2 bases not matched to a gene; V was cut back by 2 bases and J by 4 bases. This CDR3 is CASSEDRGPYNEQFF. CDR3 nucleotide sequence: TGTGCCAGCAGTGAAGACAGGGGGCCTTACAATGAGCAGTTCTTC.